The 8 T cell receptor beta chains presented below share a single source sample, sequenced in a study of blood T cell repertoires in COVID-19. TCRdb's table, derived via immunoSEQ multiplex PCR, lists solely in-frame clones and lacks some. The sample carries about 28,000 clones, roughly 85% recorded once. Source material: peripheral blood. The receptors come from a human donor in a cohort sampled during active COVID-19.

This chain links TRBV6-4 with TRBJ2-1, with 9 bases fitting TRBD1. The CDR3 runs to 16 residues. Germline V gene sequence: CDR1 MRHNA, CDR2 SNTAGT. The V segment lost 0 bases and the J segment 10 bases; nucleotides outside the gene matches: 10. The DNA of the CDR3 is TGTGCCAGCAGTGACTCGGGCTGGGACAGGGTGAGCGAGCAGTTCTTC. Amino acid sequence: CASSDSGWDRVSEQFF.

The chain employs TRBV9 and TRBJ2-2, with 7 bases aligning to TRBD1. The germline CDR1 and CDR2 sequences are SGDLS and YYNGEE. The CDR3 extends over 15 amino acids. Trimming at V came to 4 bases and at J to 3 bases, leaving 6 bases not matched to a gene. The DNA for the CDR3 is TGTGCCAGCAGCCCCCGGGACAGCGACACCGGGGAGCTGTTTTTT. It encodes CASSPRDSDTGELFF.

The chain couples TRBV5-1 to TRBJ2-1; perhaps TRBD2 as D (5 bases). Germline lookup yields CDR1 SGHRS and CDR2 YFSETQ. With 0 bases removed from V and 2 bases from J, the gap between germline ends came to 9 bases. The CDR3 is 15 amino acids. The CDR3 here is CASSLELAPYNEQFF. Written as DNA, the CDR3 is TGCGCCAGCAGCTTGGAGCTAGCACCCTACAATGAGCAGTTCTTC.

The chain carries TRBV9 and TRBJ1-1; D unclear. Looked up from germline, CDR1 is SGDLS and CDR2 is YYNGEE. This CDR3 comprises 14 residues. V was shortened by 3 bases and J by 1 base, with 10 bases between the two germline ends. The CDR3 DNA reads as TGTGCCAGCAGCGACGGGGTGGGGAACACTGAAGCTTTCTTT. Encoded protein: CASSDGVGNTEAFF.

This clone has just one count. The chain links TRBV11-3 to TRBJ2-4; 10 bases are a match to TRBD1. Germline lookup yields CDR1 SGHNT and CDR2 YENEEA. The CDR3 consists of 15 residues. Losses at the gene ends were 4 bases for V and 4 bases for J; bases not matched to a gene: 4. In DNA, the CDR3 is TGTGCCAGCAGCTCCCCGGGACAGGGGAAAAACATTCAGTACTTC. Protein: CASSSPGQGKNIQYF.

The rearrangement joins TRBV5-1 to TRBJ1-2, with 10 positions matching TRBD1. Germline lookup yields CDR1 SGHRS and CDR2 YFSETQ. The CDR3 extends over 14 amino acids. Germline trimming cut 0 bases from V and 4 bases from J; bases unmatched to any gene: 0. CDR3 protein: CASSLGDRGYGYTF. The CDR3, as DNA: TGCGCCAGCAGCTTGGGGGACAGGGGCTATGGCTACACCTTC. Full variable domain (rest looked up from reference TRBV5-1 and TRBJ1-2): KAGVTQTPRYLIKTRGQQVTLSCSPISGHRSVSWYQQTPGQGLQFLFEYFSETQRNKGNFPGRFSGRQFSNSRSEMNVSTLELGDSALYLCASSLGDRGYGYTFGSGTRLTVV.

The V gene is TRBV10-3, the J gene TRBJ1-5; 12 bases match TRBD1. The germline V gene encodes CDR1 ENHRY and CDR2 SYGVKD. CDR3 size: 14 residues. The junction had 8 bases not matched to a gene; V was cut back by 8 bases and J by 9 bases. The CDR3 reads CAILGTGGSGPQHF. CDR3 sequence (DNA): TGTGCCATCCTCGGGACAGGGGGCAGCGGGCCCCAGCATTTT.

The chain recombines TRBV28 with TRBJ2-1; 9 positions match TRBD2. This CDR3 region has 19 residues. V gave up 3 bases and J gave up 7 bases; unmatched junction bases: 19. CDR1 and CDR2 from the germline V gene are MDHEN and SYDVKM. CDR3 in amino acids: CASSFLPKILAGNWNEQFF. CDR3 sequence (DNA): TGTGCCAGCAGTTTCTTGCCCAAGATTCTAGCGGGAAATTGGAATGAGCAGTTCTTC.